A single sample gave rise to the 28 T cell receptor beta chains below, sequenced in a study of cytomegalovirus exposure and HLA in healthy donors. PCR amplification relied on 60 Vbeta primers (plus 13 Jbeta primers). The data were produced by immunoSEQ multiplex PCR, yet TCRdb's version contains in-frame clones alone and is incomplete. The sample lists 140,000 or so clones, around 84% occurring once. The specimen sequenced was PBMCs. All receptors come from a boy younger than 10 in good health and CMV-seronegative.

The V call is TRBV29-1, the J call TRBJ2-1, with TRBD2 matching over 14 bases. CDR1 is SQVTM, CDR2 ANQGSEA, per germline. The ends lost 3 bases at V and 4 bases at J; junction bases unmatched: 5. This CDR3 is built from 16 residues. CDR3 DNA: TGCAGCGTTGAGGGACTAGCGGGAGTTAAGTACAATGAGCAGTTCTTC. Amino acids: CSVEGLAGVKYNEQFF.

The chain couples TRBV6-1 to TRBJ1-6, with TRBD1 identical over 8 bases. With 3 bases clipped from V and 9 bases from J, the junction kept 7 bases outside the gene matches. The CDR3 spans 15 residues. The germline V gene has CDR1 MNHNS and CDR2 SASEGT. CDR3: CASSDATGAGSPLHF. CDR3 in DNA: TGTGCCAGCAGTGACGCGACAGGGGCAGGTTCACCCCTCCACTTT.

The chain carries TRBV5-4 and TRBJ2-3; 7 bases are shared with TRBD1. The germline V gene has CDR1 SGHNT and CDR2 YYREEE (reference sequence). The CDR3 is made up of 16 amino acids. With V trimmed by 1 base and J by 4 bases, 9 bases remained unmatched. The CDR3 reads CASSLPLQGIPDTQYF. CDR3 in DNA: TGTGCCAGCAGCTTGCCACTACAGGGGATCCCAGATACGCAGTATTTT.

The count of this clone is one. CDR3 nucleotide sequence: TGTGCCAGCAGCGTAGAACTAGCGGGGAGCGGGGCCAACGTCCTGACTTTC. Protein sequence: CASSVELAGSGANVLTF. The chain recombines TRBV9 with TRBJ2-6, with TRBD2 matching 10 bases. Trimming took 0 bases from V and 4 from J; bases not matched to a gene: 4. This CDR3 contains 17 residues. Germline V gene sequence: CDR1 SGDLS, CDR2 YYNGEE.

The V gene is TRBV28, the J gene TRBJ1-1; 7 bases are a match to TRBD1. V was pared by 8 bases and J by 6 bases, with 3 bases of the junction left unmatched. The CDR3 has 11 amino acids. The germline V gene encodes CDR1 MDHEN and CDR2 SYDVKM. CDR3 residues: CASLGTAEAFF. The CDR3, as DNA: TGTGCCAGCCTAGGGACAGCTGAAGCTTTCTTT.

This clone occurred once. The chain carries TRBV29-1 and TRBJ2-5; 7 bases align to TRBD1. The J call may be in error: the DNA end matches TRBJ2-7 better. This CDR3 spans 15 amino acids. The V gene's germline CDR1 is SQVTM and CDR2 ANQGSEA. The CDR3 here is CSVRKGGSRDSEQYF. As DNA, the CDR3 is TGCAGCGTGAGGAAAGGGGGTTCCAGGGACAGCGAGCAGTACTTC.

This sequence joins TRBV25-1 and TRBJ2-1; the D gene is possibly TRBD1 (5 bases). The CDR3 runs to 15 residues. CDR1 MGHDK and CDR2 SYGVNS come from the germline V gene. V was clipped by 4 bases and J by 4 bases, with 14 bases between them. The CDR3 DNA follows: TGTGCCAGCAGTGGAATATACACAGGTTACAATGAGCAGTTCTTC. It translates to CASSGIYTGYNEQFF.

This chain joins TRBV29-1 and TRBJ1-1, with 7 bases aligning to TRBD1. Losses at the gene ends were 7 bases for V and 1 base for J; bases not matched to a gene: 15. The CDR3 runs to 16 residues. Germline-derived CDR1 and CDR2 are SQVTM and ANQGSEA. The CDR3 sequence: CSGNSEGAIRNTEAFF. CDR3 in DNA: TGCAGCGGCAATTCGGAGGGGGCGATTAGGAACACTGAAGCTTTCTTT.

This clone turned up a few times. The rearrangement joins TRBV11-3 to TRBJ1-2, with 7 bases aligning to TRBD1. The CDR3 length is 15 residues. V shed 5 bases and J 6 bases; nucleotides not matched to a gene: 12. From germline, CDR1 is SGHNT and CDR2 YENEEA. This CDR3 reads CASSARGGVRDGYTF. The CDR3 DNA reads TGTGCCAGCAGCGCCCGAGGGGGCGTCCGGGATGGCTACACCTTC.

This sequence joins TRBV7-8 and TRBJ2-1; D gene unclear. Germline-derived CDR1 and CDR2 are SGHVS and FQNEAQ. V dropped 1 base and J dropped 4 bases, with 8 bases sitting between them. The CDR3 consists of 14 residues. This chain's CDR3 is CASSLVFSYNEQFF. Here the CDR3 DNA reads TGTGCCAGCAGCTTAGTGTTTAGTTACAATGAGCAGTTCTTC.

This chain joins TRBV5-4 and TRBJ2-3; perhaps TRBD2 as D (7 bases). With 3 bases removed from V and 5 bases from J, the gap between germline ends came to 22 bases. Germline CDR1 reads SGHNT; CDR2 reads YYREEE (reference sequence). The CDR3 consists of 17 residues. CDR3 bases: TGTGCCAGCAGCTCCAACCGGTGGGGGGGCCGAGGAGATACGCAGTATTTT. Translation: CASSSNRWGGRGDTQYF.

The V and J genes are TRBV27 and TRBJ1-1, with 8 nucleotides matching TRBD1. CDR1 is MNHEY, CDR2 SMNVEV, per germline (reference sequence). J gave up 1 base and V 6 bases, and 4 bases lay outside the gene matches. The CDR3 is made up of 14 amino acids. In DNA, the CDR3 is TGTGCCAGCAGGACGGACAGGGAGAACACTGAAGCTTTCTTT. Its protein is CASRTDRENTEAFF.

The chain joins TRBV5-4 to TRBJ1-3; possibly TRBD1 for D (5 bases). The CDR3 has 15 amino acids. The V gene's germline CDR1 is SGHNT and CDR2 YYREEE (reference sequence). V shed 1 base and J shed 0 bases, with 8 bases lying between them. CDR3 loop: CASSLQGRSGNTIYF. The CDR3 DNA reads TGTGCCAGCAGCTTGCAGGGCCGCTCTGGAAACACCATATATTTT.

This clone was seen only once. This chain connects TRBV27 to TRBJ2-7; 10 nucleotides line up with TRBD1. The junction had 9 bases not matched to a gene; V was cut back by 5 bases and J by 5 bases. This CDR3 region has 15 residues. From germline, CDR1 is MNHEY and CDR2 SMNVEV (reference sequence). CDR3 sequence (DNA): TGTGCCAGCAGTGCCAGGGACAGGGGAAACGACGAGCAGTACTTC. Translating it yields CASSARDRGNDEQYF.

The chain links TRBV27 to TRBJ1-1; 7 nucleotides line up with TRBD1. Germline CDR1 is MNHEY and CDR2 is SMNVEV (reference sequence). J lost 0 bases, V lost 6 bases, and 4 bases had no gene match. The CDR3 covers 14 residues. The CDR3 sequence: CASRDGQVNTEAFF. The CDR3 region has the DNA TGTGCCAGCAGAGATGGACAGGTGAACACTGAAGCTTTCTTT.

The gene calls are TRBV6-5 and TRBJ1-1; D is possibly TRBD1 (6 bases). The length of the CDR3 is 14 residues. V was cut by 7 bases and J by 5 bases, with 17 bases left in between. CDR1 and CDR2 from the germline V gene are MNHEY and SVGAGI. The CDR3, as DNA: TGTGCCAGCATAAACCTCCTAGGGGGAACTGAAGCTTTCTTT. It encodes CASINLLGGTEAFF.

The chain joins TRBV28 to TRBJ1-2; 11 bases fit TRBD1. Trimming took 3 bases from V and 8 from J; bases not matched to a gene: 8. The germline gives CDR1 MDHEN, CDR2 SYDVKM. The CDR3 extends over 15 amino acids. The CDR3, as DNA: TGTGCCAGCAGTTTCCCGGGACAGGGGGTGGGGGGCTACACCTTC. Protein product: CASSFPGQGVGGYTF.

Remarks on this clone: Other nucleotide sequences in the sample specify the same CDR3. The J gene is TRBJ2-1, the V gene TRBV29-1; TRBD2 matches 9 bases. This CDR3 has 14 residues. Germline CDR1 reads SQVTM; CDR2 reads ANQGSEA. Trimming cost V 5 bases and J 0 bases; bases outside gene matches: 2. The CDR3 nucleotides are TGCAGCGTTCTTAGCGGGAGCTCCTACAATGAGCAGTTCTTC. It specifies CSVLSGSSYNEQFF.

The chain uses TRBV6-6 and TRBJ2-1; TRBD1 matches 9 bases. This CDR3 has 15 amino acids. Germline assignment: CDR1 MNHNY and CDR2 SVGAGI (reference sequence). Trimming at V came to 4 bases and at J to 5 bases, leaving 6 bases not matched to a gene. In DNA, the CDR3 is TGTGCCAGCAGTTTCAGGGACAGGGCGAACAATGAGCAGTTCTTC. Translation: CASSFRDRANNEQFF.

V and J are TRBV28 and TRBJ1-4; 7 nucleotides align to TRBD1. The V gene's germline CDR1 is MDHEN and CDR2 SYDVKM. V shed 7 bases and J 11 bases; nucleotides not matched to a gene: 16. This CDR3 has 15 amino acids. The CDR3 region is CASTNPGTAREKLFF. For the CDR3, the DNA is TGTGCCAGCACTAACCCCGGGACAGCACGAGAGAAACTGTTTTTT.

Regarding this clone: In the same sample, other DNA sequences code for this CDR3. The rearrangement joins TRBV10-1 to TRBJ2-3; TRBD2 matches at 11 bases. CDR3 length: 19 amino acids. J was trimmed by 6 bases and V by 2 bases; bases with no gene match: 16. Germline V gives CDR1 WNHNN, CDR2 SYGVQD (reference sequence). In DNA form, the CDR3 reads TGCGCCAGCAGTGAGATGCTAGCGGGAGGTCCGGGGTACACGGATACGCAGTATTTT. Translating gives CASSEMLAGGPGYTDTQYF.

The genes are TRBV11-3 and TRBJ2-6; a possible D gene is TRBD1 (5 bases). The germline V gene encodes CDR1 SGHNT and CDR2 YENEEA. V shed 4 bases and J shed 4 bases, with 14 bases lying between them. This CDR3 comprises 16 residues. CDR3 loop: CASSSELGAGANVLTF. In nucleotides, the CDR3 is TGTGCCAGCAGCTCAGAACTTGGGGCAGGGGCCAACGTCCTGACTTTC.

This sequence joins TRBV4-2 and TRBJ2-3; D might be TRBD2 (6 bases). V dropped 0 bases and J dropped 4 bases, with 14 bases sitting between them. Germline loops: CDR1 LGHNA, CDR2 YNFKEQ. This CDR3 has 16 amino acids. CDR3 sequence (DNA): TGTGCCAGCAGCCAAGAGGGGGGACCCGGGGCAGATACGCAGTATTTT. The encoded protein is CASSQEGGPGADTQYF.

The chain couples TRBV4-2 to TRBJ1-5; no clear D. CDR3 length: 13 amino acids. Germline V lookup: CDR1 LGHNA, CDR2 YNFKEQ. V shed 4 bases and J shed 7 bases, with 11 bases lying between them. CDR3 sequence reads: CASSPPAGQPQHF. DNA for the CDR3: TGTGCCAGCAGCCCCCCGGCGGGACAGCCCCAGCATTTT.

The gene calls are TRBV28 and TRBJ2-6; D possibly corresponds to TRBD1 (6 bases). CDR1 is MDHEN, CDR2 SYDVKM, per germline. The V and J ends lost 10 bases and 2 bases respectively, with 12 bases between them. This CDR3 is built from 14 residues. The CDR3 bases are TGTGCCACGTACAGGGCAACTGGGGCCAACGTCCTGACTTTC. It yields the protein CATYRATGANVLTF.

The rearrangement uses TRBV18 and TRBJ2-7, with 12 positions matching TRBD2. Germline trimming cut 4 bases from V and 0 bases from J; bases unmatched to any gene: 13. There are 19 residues in the CDR3. Germline loops: CDR1 KGHSH, CDR2 LQKENI. In nucleotides, the CDR3 is TGTGCCAGCTCACTTACTAGCGGGGGGCATACTCGGAGCTCCTACGAGCAGTACTTC. Protein product: CASSLTSGGHTRSSYEQYF.

The rearrangement links TRBV7-2 to TRBJ2-7; the match to TRBD1 covers 9 bases. The CDR3 is made up of 15 amino acids. Germline values: CDR1 SGHTA, CDR2 FQGNSA. The trim removed 2 bases at V and 3 bases at J, leaving 5 bases unmatched. CDR3 sequence: CASSLQGQGLYEQYF. The CDR3 coding sequence is TGTGCCAGCAGCTTACAGGGACAGGGTCTCTACGAGCAGTACTTC.

The table lists this clone with a count of one. The chain employs TRBV7-6 and TRBJ2-7; 7 bases are a match to TRBD1. Trimming cost V 6 bases and J 2 bases; bases outside gene matches: 7. The CDR3 has 14 residues. Germline CDR1 is SGHVS and CDR2 is FNYEAQ. Here the CDR3 DNA reads TGTGCCAGCAGTTTATCCGACAGGGCCTACGAGCAGTACTTC. Translation: CASSLSDRAYEQYF.